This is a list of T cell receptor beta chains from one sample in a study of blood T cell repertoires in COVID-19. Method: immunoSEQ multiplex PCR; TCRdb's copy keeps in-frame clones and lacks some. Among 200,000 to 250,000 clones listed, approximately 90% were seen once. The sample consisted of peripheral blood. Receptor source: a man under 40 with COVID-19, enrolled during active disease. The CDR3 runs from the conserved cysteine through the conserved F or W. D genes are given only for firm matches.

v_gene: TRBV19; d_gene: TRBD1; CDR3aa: CASSRATGVLPNQPQHF
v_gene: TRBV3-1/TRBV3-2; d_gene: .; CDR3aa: CASSPHTGFGAFF
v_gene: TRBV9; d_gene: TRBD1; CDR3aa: CASSSNRDRVGTEAFF
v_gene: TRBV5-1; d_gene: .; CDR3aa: CASSLFLDTKRTTEAFF
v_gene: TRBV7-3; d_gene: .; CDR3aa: CASSFLRYTEAFF
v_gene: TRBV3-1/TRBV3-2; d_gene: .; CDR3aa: CARFRDSSTDTQYF
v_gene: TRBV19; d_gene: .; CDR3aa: CATGENRINEKLFF
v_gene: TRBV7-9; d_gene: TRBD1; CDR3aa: CASTPPTGGANGYTF
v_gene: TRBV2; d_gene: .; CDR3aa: CASSRETQHRETQYF
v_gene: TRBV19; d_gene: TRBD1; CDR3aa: CASSSGQGRDEQFF
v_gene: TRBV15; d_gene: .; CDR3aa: CATSRVRRLNEKLFF
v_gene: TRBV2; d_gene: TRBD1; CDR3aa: CASSEDRGLLKPQHF
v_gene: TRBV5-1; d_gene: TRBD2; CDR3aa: CASSPGTSGNNEQYF
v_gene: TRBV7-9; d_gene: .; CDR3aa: CASSRYSQETQYF
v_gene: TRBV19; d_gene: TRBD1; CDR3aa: CASGRDRGHEQYF
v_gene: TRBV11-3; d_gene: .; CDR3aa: CASSSGGTVLGEQFF
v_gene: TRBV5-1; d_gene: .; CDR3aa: CASSQVDGNSPLHF
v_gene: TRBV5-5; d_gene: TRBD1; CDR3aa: CASSSPGQSRLNSPLHF
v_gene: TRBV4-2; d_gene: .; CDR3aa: CASSQDAGRTNSPLHF
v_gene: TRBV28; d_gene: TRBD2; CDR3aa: CAALAGGFNEQFF
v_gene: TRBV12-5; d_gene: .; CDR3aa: CANAQGGTEAFF
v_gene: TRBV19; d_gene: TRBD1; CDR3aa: CASSDRRSSGNTIYF
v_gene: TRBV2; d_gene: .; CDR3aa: CASIFDSNSYEQYF
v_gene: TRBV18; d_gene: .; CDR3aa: CASSPPNSGNTEAFF
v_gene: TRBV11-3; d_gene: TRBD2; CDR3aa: CASGPGLAANEQFF
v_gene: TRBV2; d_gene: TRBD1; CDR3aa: CASILTGGDYGYTF
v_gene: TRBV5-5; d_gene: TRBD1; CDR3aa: CASSLVETGGYEQYF
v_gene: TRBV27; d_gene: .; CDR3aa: CASSFMGREQYF
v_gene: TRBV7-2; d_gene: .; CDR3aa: CASSLAAGAAGGYTF
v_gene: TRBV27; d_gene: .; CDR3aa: CASSLGGLSNQPQHF
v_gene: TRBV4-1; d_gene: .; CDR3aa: CASSATSAGDTQYF
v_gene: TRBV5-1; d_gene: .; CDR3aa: CASSLDGGVREKLFF
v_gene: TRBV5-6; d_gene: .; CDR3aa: CASSWRYPDTQYF
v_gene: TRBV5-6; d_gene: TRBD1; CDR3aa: CASSLTGGNYGYTF
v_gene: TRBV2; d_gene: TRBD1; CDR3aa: CASRSTGFLTPLHF
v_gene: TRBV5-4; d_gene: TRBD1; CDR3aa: CASSQRDRVNEKLFF
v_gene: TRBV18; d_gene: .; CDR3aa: CASSPRQTYEQYF
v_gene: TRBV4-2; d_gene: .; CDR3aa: CASSQDVGGGLSINLYEQYF
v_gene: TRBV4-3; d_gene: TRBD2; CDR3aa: CASSALAGANNEQFF
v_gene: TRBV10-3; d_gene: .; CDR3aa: CAISEVQGKRSTEAFF
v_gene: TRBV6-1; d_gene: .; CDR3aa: CASSETNGQGYEQYF
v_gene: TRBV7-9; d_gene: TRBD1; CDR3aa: CASSYRQGGDEQYF
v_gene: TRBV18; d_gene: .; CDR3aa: CASSLQGSGSGNTIYF
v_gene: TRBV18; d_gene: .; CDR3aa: CASSPETVIGNTIYF
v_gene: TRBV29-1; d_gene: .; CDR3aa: CSVGDSGTRNGYTF